This T cell receptor beta chain was found in a study of identical twins. V was pared by 4 bases and J by 2 bases, with 10 bases between. This CDR3 is built from 14 residues. The V gene's germline CDR1 is KGHSH and CDR2 LQKENI. TCRdb used MiXCR to reprocess the 5' RACE reads, holding one entry per CDR3 protein. The sample consists of a few hundred thousand distinct CDR3 sequences, around 9.7% of them appearing once. The sequencing sample was made of naive T cells sorted from blood. The V and J genes are TRBV18 and TRBJ2-3; D unresolved. The source of this sequence is a woman in her 50s in good health. The CDR3 sequence is CASSLYYNTDTQYF. CDR3 nucleotides: TGTGCCAGCTCACTCTACTACAACACAGATACGCAGTATTTT.